This is a list of T cell receptor beta chains from one sample in a study of blood T cells in healthy people across ages. MiXCR, applied by TCRdb to the 5' RACE reads, yields one record per CDR3 protein. The profile shows 650,000 to 700,000 distinct CDR3 sequences, about 32% of them singletons. The sequenced sample consisted of blood. The receptors were gathered from a woman older than 75 in good health. Both conserved end residues are part of each CDR3. D genes are given only for firm matches. Clone size is stated in some rows and not others, as once, few, many or a class when expanded.

CDR3aa	CDR3nt	j_gene	d_gene	abundance	v_gene
CASSLQTRGLGAFF	TGTGCCAGCAGCCTGCAGACCAGGGGGCTCGGTGCTTTCTTT	TRBJ1-1	TRBD1	few	TRBV7-2
CASSSDDAVKMKKLFF	TGTGCCAGCAGCTCCGACGACGCCGTCAAGATGAAAAAACTGTTTTTT	TRBJ1-4	.	many	TRBV11-1
CASSYSGLEETQYF	TGTGCCAGCAGTTACTCGGGACTGGAAGAGACCCAGTACTTC	TRBJ2-5	.	few	TRBV6-5
CASSLEGAGAPLRRGDEQFF	TGCGCCAGCAGCTTGGAGGGGGCCGGGGCTCCCCTACGTCGGGGTGATGAGCAGTTCTTC	TRBJ2-1	TRBD1	many	TRBV5-1
CSVEAATYEQYF	TGCAGCGTTGAGGCCGCCACCTACGAGCAGTACTTC	TRBJ2-7	.	few	TRBV29-1
CASSLGLGLGGSDTQYF	TGTGCCAGCAGCTTGGGCCTAGGACTGGGAGGTTCAGATACGCAGTATTTT	TRBJ2-3	.	many	TRBV5-4
CAWSVPGYRGELFF	TGTGCCTGGAGTGTACCGGGGTATCGCGGGGAGCTGTTTTTT	TRBJ2-2	.	many	TRBV30
CASSPSQAKEDTQYF	TGTGCCAGCTCACCATCTCAGGCCAAAGAAGATACGCAGTATTTT	TRBJ2-3	.	.	TRBV18
CASSLTGGISYEQYF	TGTGCCAGCAGCTTGACAGGGGGAATCTCCTACGAGCAGTACTTC	TRBJ2-7	TRBD1	many	TRBV7-9
CASSDWWDTSYEQYF	TGTGCCAGCAGCGATTGGTGGGACACCTCCTACGAGCAGTACTTC	TRBJ2-7	.	many	TRBV9
CASSSGFWEQFF	TGTGCCAGCAGTTCAGGGTTTTGGGAGCAGTTCTTC	TRBJ2-1	.	.	TRBV6-2/TRBV6-3
CASSPLGLGGNEQFF	TGTGCCAGCAGCCCGCTGGGACTAGGGGGCAATGAGCAGTTCTTC	TRBJ2-1	TRBD2	.	TRBV6-2/TRBV6-3
CASSPAGWDGTEAFF	TGTGCCAGCAGCCCAGCAGGCTGGGACGGAACTGAAGCTTTCTTT	TRBJ1-1	.	many	TRBV11-2
CSARDPVGSHSGNTIYF	TGCAGTGCTAGAGATCCAGTTGGCAGCCACTCTGGAAACACCATATATTTT	TRBJ1-3	.	.	TRBV20-1
CASSSGAGGFNYGYTF	TGTGCCAGCAGCTCAGGGGCGGGGGGATTCAACTATGGCTACACCTTC	TRBJ1-2	.	.	TRBV7-2
CAWARAGEQFF	TGTGCCTGGGCCAGGGCGGGTGAGCAGTTCTTC	TRBJ2-1	.	many	TRBV30
CASSDGPGREAFF	TGTGCCAGCAGTGACGGGCCAGGCCGAGAAGCTTTCTTT	TRBJ1-1	.	.	TRBV6-4
CSARGSGAYNYGYTF	TGCAGTGCTAGGGGGTCCGGGGCTTACAACTATGGCTACACCTTC	TRBJ1-2	.	few	TRBV20-1
CASSAIGAPDGYTF	TGTGCCAGCAGCGCGATAGGGGCCCCTGATGGCTACACCTTC	TRBJ1-2	.	.	TRBV5-6
CASSVVRPGGTEAFF	TGTGCCAGCAGCGTAGTTAGGCCCGGAGGGACTGAAGCTTTCTTT	TRBJ1-1	.	few	TRBV9
CASSNPGVGYTF	TGTGCCAGCAGCAACCCAGGGGTGGGCTACACCTTC	TRBJ1-2	.	.	TRBV9
CASIGTANTGELFF	TGTGCCAGCATTGGGACGGCGAACACCGGGGAGCTGTTTTTT	TRBJ2-2	.	.	TRBV6-1
CASSLRTSGSTGELFF	TGCGCCAGCAGCTTAAGGACTAGCGGGAGCACCGGGGAGCTGTTTTTT	TRBJ2-2	TRBD2	many	TRBV5-1
CASSFAGLEYNEQFF	TGTGCCAGCAGCTTCGCTGGACTAGAGTACAATGAGCAGTTCTTC	TRBJ2-1	TRBD2	.	TRBV7-6
CAWVGPTQNTEAFF	TGTGCCTGGGTGGGGCCCACACAGAACACTGAAGCTTTCTTT	TRBJ1-1	.	few	TRBV30
CASSLAGGEVETQYF	TGCGCCAGCAGCTTGGCCGGGGGGGAGGTCGAGACCCAGTACTTC	TRBJ2-5	TRBD2	many	TRBV5-1
CASSLGLTSGGLGGQYF	TGTGCCAGCAGCTTAGGGCTGACTAGCGGGGGTTTGGGGGGGCAGTATTTT	TRBJ2-3	TRBD2	many	TRBV7-2
CSSQRRSGAYEQYF	TGCAGTTCCCAAAGGCGCTCTGGTGCCTACGAGCAGTACTTC	TRBJ2-7	.	many	TRBV20-1
CASSQQQGDNYGYTF	TGTGCCAGCAGCCAACAACAGGGGGACAACTATGGCTACACCTTC	TRBJ1-2	TRBD1	many	TRBV4-2
CATSRDIAIPYEQYF	TGTGCCACCAGCAGAGATATCGCAATCCCCTACGAGCAGTACTTC	TRBJ2-7	.	many	TRBV15
CASSLRTELTDTQYF	TGTGCCAGCAGTTTGAGGACAGAACTCACAGATACGCAGTATTTT	TRBJ2-3	.	many	TRBV27
CSAPRGSGGAGYEQYF	TGCAGTGCGCCCCGAGGTAGCGGGGGGGCGGGCTACGAGCAGTACTTC	TRBJ2-7	TRBD2	.	TRBV20-1
CASSYSGNTIYF	TGCGCCAGCAGCTACTCTGGAAACACCATATATTTT	TRBJ1-3	.	.	TRBV5-1
CASSSGLYTGELFF	TGTGCCAGCAGCTCGGGACTCTACACCGGGGAGCTGTTTTTT	TRBJ2-2	.	.	TRBV7-9
CASSGPSGGNTEAFF	TGTGCCAGCAGCGGTCCATCAGGGGGGAACACTGAAGCTTTCTTT	TRBJ1-1	.	.	TRBV21-1
CATSREGNYGYTF	TGTGCCACCAGCAGAGAGGGTAACTATGGCTACACCTTC	TRBJ1-2	.	.	TRBV15
CASSLGEAYGYTF	TGTGCCAGCAGTTTGGGGGAGGCTTATGGCTACACCTTC	TRBJ1-2	.	.	TRBV12-3/TRBV12-4
CSAAGEGTSTDTQYF	TGCAGTGCGGCGGGAGAGGGGACTAGCACAGATACGCAGTATTTT	TRBJ2-3	TRBD2	.	TRBV20-1
CSARDIQRGLTYEQYF	TGCAGTGCTAGAGATATCCAGCGGGGACTTACCTACGAGCAGTACTTC	TRBJ2-7	TRBD2	many	TRBV20-1
CASSKGSGHYEQYF	TGTGCCAGCAGCAAAGGTTCGGGCCACTACGAGCAGTACTTC	TRBJ2-7	.	many	TRBV21-1
CASSPRQGSSGNTIYF	TGTGCCAGCAGCCCAAGACAGGGATCCTCTGGAAACACCATATATTTT	TRBJ1-3	TRBD1	few	TRBV7-2
CASSQDLQGLNTEAFF	TGCGCCAGCAGCCAAGATTTACAGGGGCTGAACACTGAAGCTTTCTTT	TRBJ1-1	TRBD1	.	TRBV4-3
CASSQDQTAMGRTEAFF	TGCGCCAGCAGCCAAGATCAAACAGCCATGGGTCGGACTGAAGCTTTCTTT	TRBJ1-1	.	.	TRBV4-1
CSPKGQEETQYF	TGCAGCCCCAAGGGACAGGAAGAGACCCAGTACTTC	TRBJ2-5	TRBD1	once	TRBV20-1
CASSEGRKAGSTDTQYF	TGTGCCAGCAGTGAGGGTCGAAAGGCCGGGTCTACAGATACGCAGTATTTT	TRBJ2-3	.	many	TRBV2
CASSFKYQDEQYF	TGTGCCAGCAGTTTCAAGTACCAGGACGAGCAGTACTTC	TRBJ2-7	.	.	TRBV12-3/TRBV12-4
CASSVQGTGTQYF	TGTGCCAGCAGCGTTCAGGGCACGGGGACCCAGTACTTC	TRBJ2-5	.	many	TRBV9
CANSPQDRLYEQYF	TGTGCCAACAGCCCGCAGGACAGACTCTACGAGCAGTACTTC	TRBJ2-7	.	.	TRBV7-2
CASARTGVPYEQYF	TGCGCCAGCGCCCGGACAGGGGTCCCCTACGAGCAGTACTTC	TRBJ2-7	TRBD1	many	TRBV5-1
CASSLAGEETQFF	TGCGCCAGCAGCTTGGCTGGGGAAGAGACCCAGTTCTTC	TRBJ2-1	.	.	TRBV5-1
CASSFTGTDYNEQYF	TGTGCCAGCAGCTTCACAGGGACCGACTACAATGAGCAGTACTTC	TRBJ2-7	.	.	TRBV7-2
CASTPFGVSLINEQFF	TGTGCCAGCACACCATTTGGAGTCTCATTGATCAATGAGCAGTTCTTC	TRBJ2-1	.	many	TRBV6-6
CASSVGAGTVYGYTF	TGTGCCAGCAGCGTAGGTGCAGGGACGGTCTATGGCTACACCTTC	TRBJ1-2	.	many	TRBV9
CASSPRSGDRLFLGYTF	TGTGCCAGCTCACCACGGTCGGGGGACAGACTCTTCTTAGGCTACACCTTC	TRBJ1-2	TRBD1	many	TRBV18
CATRDTGVNTEAFF	TGTGCCACCAGAGATACAGGGGTGAACACTGAAGCTTTCTTT	TRBJ1-1	TRBD1	.	TRBV15
CASSLEWASGGGVKNIQYF	TGTGCCAGCAGTTTAGAGTGGGCTAGCGGGGGGGGAGTCAAAAACATTCAGTACTTC	TRBJ2-4	TRBD2	many	TRBV7-2